Listed here are 2 T cell receptor beta chains from one sample, sequenced in a study of T cells in Graves' hyperthyroidism and ophthalmopathy. It was RNA transcripts that yielded the amplified TCR beta CDR3 regions. In the first-round RT-PCR of the TCR CDR3, the HTBI primer set was used. TCRdb reprocessed the multiplex PCR reads via MiXCR and lists one record per CDR3 protein. The sample has approximately 490,000 distinct CDR3 sequences, approximately 23% seen once. Input material: blood. These receptors originate from a woman between 70 and 85 years old with Graves' ophthalmopathy.

This rearrangement joins TRBV18 to TRBJ1-6; 9 nucleotides agree with TRBD1. The trim removed 3 bases at V and 10 bases at J, leaving 4 bases unmatched. CDR3 length: 14 amino acids. Looked up from germline, CDR1 is KGHSH and CDR2 is LQKENI. As DNA, the CDR3 is TGTGCCAGCTCACCGGGACAGGGAGCCTCACCCCTCCACTTT. Translation: CASSPGQGASPLHF.

The CDR3 nucleotides read TGTGCCAGCAGCCGCGTCCTGGGGAGGCGTGAGCAGTTCTTC. Encoded protein: CASSRVLGRREQFF. This sequence joins TRBV11-2 and TRBJ2-1; D possibly corresponds to TRBD2 (6 bases). Germline loops: CDR1 SGHAT, CDR2 FQNNGV. CDR3 length: 14 amino acids. V was clipped by 5 bases and J by 9 bases, with 17 bases between them.